One sample yielded the 4 T cell receptor beta chains listed below, sequenced in a study of blood T cells in healthy people across ages. PCR was performed a second time for about 6 to 12 cycles using a sample-barcoded 5' primer and a J-beta primer mix. MiXCR, run by TCRdb on the 5' RACE reads, gives a single entry per CDR3 protein. The sample lists around 1,700,000 distinct CDR3 sequences, under 30% occurring once. What was sequenced was blood. These receptor sequences come from a woman aged 30 to 39 in good health.

V gene TRBV19 combines with J gene TRBJ2-7, with TRBD2 matching 9 bases. Losses at the gene ends were 6 bases for V and 2 bases for J; bases not matched to a gene: 8. Germline CDR1 is LNHDA and CDR2 is SQIVND (reference sequence). CDR3 length: 15 residues. The CDR3 here is CASRRASGVTYEQYF. The DNA for the CDR3 is TGTGCCAGTAGGCGCGCTAGCGGGGTTACCTACGAGCAGTACTTC. Full variable domain (missing parts from reference TRBV19 and TRBJ2-7): DGGITQSPKYLFRKEGQNVTLSCEQNLNHDAMYWYRQDPGQGLRLIYYSQIVNDFQKGDIAEGYSVSREKKESFPLTVTSAQKNPTAFYLCASRRASGVTYEQYFGPGTRLTVT.

This clonotype was picked up a small number of times. At one end, the junction sequence differs from germline, possibly due to a read error. This chain links TRBV7-6 with TRBJ2-3; 9 bases map to TRBD2. This CDR3 comprises 17 residues. Germline V gene sequence: CDR1 SGHVS, CDR2 FNYEAQ. CDR3 sequence (DNA): TGTGCCATCAGCTTACTGAATAGCGGGAGCAACGCAGATACGCAGTATTTT. It is translated as CAISLLNSGSNADTQYF. The full variable domain, with the rest looked up from reference TRBV7-6 and TRBJ2-3, is GAGVSQSPRYKVTKRGQDVALRCDPISGHVSLYWYRQALGQGPEFLTYFNYEAQQDKSGLPNDRFSAERPEGSISTLTIQRTEQRDSAMYRCAISLLNSGSNADTQYFGPGTRLTVL.

This clonotype was counted between two and nine times. V is TRBV12-3 or TRBV12-4 and J is TRBJ1-1, with 7 nucleotides matching TRBD1. With 5 bases clipped from V and 7 bases from J, the junction kept 4 bases outside the gene matches. The CDR3 consists of 12 residues. The chain's CDR3 is CASSQGGGEAFF. In DNA form, the CDR3 reads TGTGCCAGCAGTCAAGGGGGCGGTGAAGCTTTCTTT.

The V and J genes are TRBV12-3 or TRBV12-4 and TRBJ1-6; the D is unclear. The V gene lost 2 bases and the J gene lost 9 bases, with 5 bases spanning the gap. The CDR3 is 12 amino acids. This CDR3 is CASSLFSSPLHF. CDR3 DNA sequence: TGTGCCAGCAGTTTATTCTCTTCACCCCTCCACTTT.